This passage covers 25 T cell receptor beta chains from one sample sequenced in a study of graft-versus-host responses after intestinal transplantation. What these receptors recognize is not known. The method was immunoSEQ multiplex PCR; TCRdb's version includes in-frame clones alone and lacks a portion of them. In the table there are 100,000 or so clones, 91% of which are singletons. This material consisted of unstimulated CD4+ T cells sorted from spleen or lymph node cells, taken before transplant. The origin of the receptors is a human donor who was the organ donor for an intestinal transplant.

This sequence joins TRBV6-5 and TRBJ1-4, with 7 bases fitting TRBD1. Unmatched junction bases numbered 8, after V lost 6 bases and J lost 10 bases. Germline CDR1 and CDR2: MNHEY and SVGAGI. The CDR3 length is 13 residues. CDR3 loop: CASRNRGLGKLFF. In DNA form, the CDR3 reads TGTGCCAGCAGAAACAGGGGCCTGGGAAAACTGTTTTTT.

The gene calls are TRBV5-1 and TRBJ2-1; 15 bases fit TRBD2. The V segment lost 2 bases and the J segment 9 bases; nucleotides outside the gene matches: 6. CDR3 length: 16 amino acids. The germline V gene has CDR1 SGHRS and CDR2 YFSETQ. CDR3 residues: CASSLGLAGGLGEQFF. Here the CDR3 DNA reads TGCGCCAGCAGCTTAGGACTAGCGGGGGGGCTAGGTGAGCAGTTCTTC.

The rearrangement joins TRBV7-3 to TRBJ2-5; D gene uncertain. V lost 5 bases, J lost 2 bases, and 9 bases lay in between. Germline loops: CDR1 SGHTA, CDR2 FQGTGA. This CDR3 has 13 residues. The CDR3 bases are TGTGCCAGCAGCCCCCATCCACAAGAGACCCAGTACTTC. Translation: CASSPHPQETQYF.

This chain uses TRBV18 with TRBJ1-4; the D is unclear. The V end was cut by 6 bases, the J end by 8 bases, with 10 bases between. Germline values: CDR1 KGHSH, CDR2 LQKENI. The CDR3 consists of 12 residues. In DNA, the CDR3 is TGTGCCAGCTCGCCGGGATTAGAAAAACTGTTTTTT. Its translation: CASSPGLEKLFF.

This sequence joins TRBV6-6 and TRBJ1-2; 7 positions agree with TRBD1. The CDR3 length is 16 residues. The V gene's germline CDR1 is MNHNY and CDR2 SVGAGI (reference sequence). The ends lost 6 bases at V and 3 bases at J; junction bases unmatched: 13. The CDR3 reads CASSLAGRGGDYGYTF. The CDR3 DNA follows: TGTGCCAGCAGCCTGGCCGGAAGAGGGGGCGACTATGGCTACACCTTC.

This clone appeared once. This chain links TRBV5-1 with TRBJ2-7; possible D gene TRBD2, 6 bases. Deletions cut 0 bases from V and 3 bases from J, with 13 bases between. CDR3 length: 15 amino acids. From germline, CDR1 is SGHRS and CDR2 YFSETQ. In DNA form, the CDR3 reads TGCGCCAGCAGCTTGGCTCGGGGGACCCACTACGAGCAGTACTTC. It is translated as CASSLARGTHYEQYF.

This clone has just one count. This sequence joins TRBV7-8 and TRBJ1-5; 9 bases are a match to TRBD1. The CDR3 spans 16 residues. Germline V gene lookup returns CDR1 SGHVS and CDR2 FQNEAQ. The trim removed 6 bases at V and 10 bases at J, leaving 16 bases unmatched. This CDR3 is CASSPRDRVPGGPQHF. For the CDR3, the DNA is TGTGCCAGCAGTCCACGGGACAGGGTCCCCGGGGGACCCCAGCATTTT. The full variable domain, its missing parts supplied by reference TRBV7-8 and TRBJ1-5, is GAGVSQSPRYKVAKRGQDVALRCDPISGHVSLFWYQQALGQGPEFLTYFQNEAQLDKSGLPSDRFFAERPEGSVSTLKIQRTQQEDSAVYLCASSPRDRVPGGPQHFGDGTRLSIL.

This sequence joins TRBV5-4 and TRBJ1-3; D gene unclear. This CDR3 is built from 14 residues. Trimming stripped 2 bases from V and 4 bases from J, with 10 bases between. The germline V gene encodes CDR1 SGHNT and CDR2 YYREEE (reference sequence). In DNA, the CDR3 is TGTGCCAGCAGCTTATTGGGAGACGGAAACACCATATATTTT. It yields the protein CASSLLGDGNTIYF.

The gene calls are TRBV28 and TRBJ2-7; 7 nucleotides line up with TRBD1. The CDR3 consists of 13 residues. J was trimmed by 1 base and V by 6 bases; bases with no gene match: 3. Germline V lookup: CDR1 MDHEN, CDR2 SYDVKM. CDR3 sequence reads: CASRWTGSYEQYF. In DNA, the CDR3 is TGTGCCAGCAGATGGACAGGATCCTACGAGCAGTACTTC.

CDR3 nucleotides: TGTGCCAGCAGCCAAGATGAAGGCTTACTATCCGGAAACACCATATATTTT. Protein: CASSQDEGLLSGNTIYF. V and J are TRBV4-2 and TRBJ1-3; D remains unclear. The germline CDR1 and CDR2 sequences are LGHNA and YNFKEQ. This CDR3 contains 17 residues. V was pared by 0 bases and J by 4 bases, with 16 bases between.

Here the CDR3 DNA reads TGTGCCAGCAGCTTAGGAGGAGGACAGAACTACGAGCAGTACTTC. Translating gives CASSLGGGQNYEQYF. This chain uses TRBV7-2 with TRBJ2-7, with TRBD1 as a possible D gene (6 bases). Germline values: CDR1 SGHTA, CDR2 FQGNSA. The CDR3 runs 15 residues. V was pared by 1 base and J by 3 bases, with 13 bases between.

The V call is TRBV5-1, the J call TRBJ1-1, with D possibly TRBD1 on 6 matching bases. Trimming pared 5 bases from V and 1 base from J, leaving 15 bases between. This CDR3 spans 15 amino acids. Germline values: CDR1 SGHRS, CDR2 YFSETQ. The CDR3 DNA follows: TGCGCCAGCAGTCCCCGAGTGACAGGGAACACTGAAGCTTTCTTT. It yields the protein CASSPRVTGNTEAFF.

V is TRBV6-1 and J is TRBJ1-6, with D possibly TRBD1 on 6 matching bases. The CDR3 covers 15 residues. Germline V gives CDR1 MNHNS, CDR2 SASEGT. V was trimmed by 6 bases and J by 7 bases, leaving 16 bases between them. DNA of the CDR3: TGTGCCAGCAGGGATCTGGACAGTCCGAATTCACCCCTCCACTTT. Its protein is CASRDLDSPNSPLHF.

J is TRBJ2-5 and V is TRBV7-3; D unclear. Trimming left V 3 bases short and J 4 bases short, with 9 bases between. From germline, CDR1 is SGHTA and CDR2 FQGTGA. The CDR3 contains 13 residues. The CDR3 nucleotides are TGTGCCAGCAGCTTCGGAGCGAGAGAGACCCAGTACTTC. This encodes CASSFGARETQYF.

J is TRBJ1-2 and V is TRBV27; 10 bases match TRBD1. Germline V lookup: CDR1 MNHEY, CDR2 SMNVEV (reference sequence). The CDR3 is 14 residues long. The V gene end was trimmed by 7 bases and the J gene end by 4 bases; junction bases not matched to a gene: 6. The CDR3 nucleotides are TGTGCCAGCAAGAGGGACAGGGGATCCTATGGCTACACCTTC. It encodes CASKRDRGSYGYTF.

CDR3 sequence reads: CASSPRNGNTIYF. The CDR3 bases are TGTGCCAGCAGTCCTCGTAATGGAAACACCATATATTTT. The rearrangement links TRBV7-2 to TRBJ1-3; D is unresolved. The CDR3 is made up of 13 amino acids. Deletions cut 6 bases from V and 3 bases from J, with 9 bases between. The germline V gene encodes CDR1 SGHTA and CDR2 FQGNSA.

This chain joins TRBV19 and TRBJ2-3; 7 bases fit TRBD2. Germline V CDR1 and CDR2: LNHDA, SQIVND (reference sequence). The V gene end was trimmed by 1 base and the J gene end by 2 bases; junction bases not matched to a gene: 6. This CDR3 region has 16 residues. CDR3 protein: CASSIGTRTFTDTQYF. In DNA, the CDR3 is TGTGCCAGTAGTATAGGGACTAGGACCTTCACAGATACGCAGTATTTT.

The chain joins TRBV28 to TRBJ2-2; 7 positions match TRBD2. There are 14 residues in the CDR3. CDR1 is MDHEN and CDR2 is SYDVKM in the germline V gene. V lost 4 bases and J lost 5; bases outside the gene matches: 4. CDR3 loop: CASSSGLVTGELFF. CDR3 DNA: TGTGCCAGCAGTTCAGGACTAGTAACCGGGGAGCTGTTTTTT.

The J gene is TRBJ2-3, the V gene TRBV6-1; 11 bases are a match to TRBD2. With 5 bases clipped from V and 4 bases from J, the junction kept 5 bases outside the gene matches. CDR3 length: 15 amino acids. The germline gives CDR1 MNHNS, CDR2 SASEGT. In DNA, the CDR3 is TGTGCCAGCAGTTTTAGCGGGGGGGCCCCAGATACGCAGTATTTT. It is translated as CASSFSGGAPDTQYF.

The V call is TRBV7-2, the J call TRBJ2-5; D is unclear. The V end was cut by 5 bases, the J end by 5 bases, with 15 bases between. The CDR3 has 14 amino acids. Germline CDR1 and CDR2: SGHTA and FQGNSA. The CDR3 loop reads CASSPMPSSETQYF. CDR3 coding DNA: TGTGCCAGCAGCCCCATGCCGTCAAGCGAGACCCAGTACTTC.

This chain uses TRBV2 with TRBJ2-5; D is undetermined. The CDR3 is 13 residues long. Trimming left V 4 bases short and J 1 base short, with 7 bases between. CDR1 SNHLY and CDR2 FYNNEI come from the germline V gene. The CDR3 DNA is TGTGCCAGCAGTGCCCGGGTCCAAGAGACCCAGTACTTC. Its translation: CASSARVQETQYF.

This chain links TRBV4-2 with TRBJ1-3, with D possibly TRBD1 on 5 matching bases. Germline CDR1 reads LGHNA; CDR2 reads YNFKEQ. The CDR3 has 15 amino acids. V was clipped by 0 bases and J by 6 bases, with 12 bases between them. CDR3 protein: CASSQDVRVENTIYF. CDR3 coding DNA: TGTGCCAGCAGCCAAGACGTCAGGGTGGAAAACACCATATATTTT.

This chain uses TRBV5-1 with TRBJ2-3; D gene unclear. Per germline, CDR1 SGHRS and CDR2 YFSETQ. The length of the CDR3 is 14 residues. Trimming took off 0 bases at V and 2 bases at J, with 7 bases between the two ends. CDR3 nucleotide sequence: TGCGCCAGCAGCTTGGGACTTACCACAGATACGCAGTATTTT. Protein: CASSLGLTTDTQYF.

This clone was observed a handful of times. The chain combines TRBV7-2 with TRBJ2-3, with D maybe TRBD2 (6 bases). CDR1 and CDR2 (germline): SGHTA, FQGNSA. V was shortened by 5 bases and J by 2 bases, with 20 bases between the two germline ends. This CDR3 spans 17 amino acids. CDR3 region: CASSTYPWRGDTDTQYF. DNA for the CDR3: TGTGCCAGCAGCACATACCCTTGGCGGGGAGACACAGATACGCAGTATTTT.

CDR3 in DNA: TGTGCCAGCAGCTTGACGAGAAGCTCCTACGAGCAGTACTTC. It codes for CASSLTRSSYEQYF. The chain combines TRBV5-4 with TRBJ2-5; D ambiguous. Gene TRBJ2-7 matches the end of the DNA better, so the J call may be wrong. The CDR3 is made up of 14 amino acids. In germline, CDR1 is SGHNT, CDR2 YYREEE (reference sequence).